Below are 4 T cell receptor beta chains sequenced from a single sample in a study of blood T cell repertoires in COVID-19. Profiling relied on immunoSEQ multiplex PCR, and the TCRdb table lists in-frame clones only, not all of them. The data show 150,000 to 200,000 clones, approximately 90% seen once. Sequencing input: PBMCs or T cells enriched from blood (not recorded which). The source is a woman younger than 35 who had recovered from COVID-19.

CDR3 coding DNA: TGTGCCAGTAGTCCCTTAGGCGGACTAGCTTACTTC. This translates into CASSPLGGLAYF. The chain joins TRBV19 to TRBJ2-7; 8 nucleotides line up with TRBD2. Germline lookup yields CDR1 LNHDA and CDR2 SQIVND (reference sequence). V gave up 5 bases and J gave up 13 bases; unmatched junction bases: 10. The CDR3 length is 12 residues.

This clone has just one count. The chain couples TRBV2 to TRBJ2-2; D perhaps matches TRBD2 (5 bases). Trimming stripped 7 bases from V and 4 bases from J, with 10 bases between. This CDR3 contains 13 residues. Looked up from germline, CDR1 is SNHLY and CDR2 is FYNNEI. CDR3: CASTSRGTGELFF. The CDR3 nucleotides read TGTGCCAGCACCTCCCGGGGCACCGGGGAGCTGTTTTTT.

The rearrangement links TRBV29-1 to TRBJ2-2; the match to TRBD1 covers 9 bases. Germline V gives CDR1 SQVTM, CDR2 ANQGSEA. This CDR3 comprises 15 residues. With 7 bases clipped from V and 3 bases from J, the junction kept 9 bases outside the gene matches. Here the CDR3 DNA reads TGCAGCGCCGCTTGGGGACAGGGCGACACCGGGGAGCTGTTTTTT. This translates into CSAAWGQGDTGELFF.

J is TRBJ1-3 and V is TRBV19; D is ambiguous. The CDR3 is made up of 13 amino acids. Trimming stripped 10 bases from V and 0 bases from J, with 10 bases between. Per germline, CDR1 LNHDA and CDR2 SQIVND (reference sequence). DNA of the CDR3: TGTGCCACCCGACACTCCTCTGGAAACACCATATATTTT. Residues: CATRHSSGNTIYF.